This T cell receptor (beta chain) originates from a study of CD8+ T cells in alopecia areata. At the level of the study: Those patients who were treated received oral tofacitinib, which was given at 5 to 10 mg twice daily for moderate-to-severe alopecia areata. Patients remained on tofacitinib for 6 to 18 months and then went 6 months without it.

Notes on this clone: The target antigen is unknown.

Documented treatment: oral pan-JAK inhibitor, 5-10 mg twice daily. Sorting from PBMCs produced CD4+ and CD8+ T cells. RNA was extracted and reverse transcribed into cDNA as the sequencing template. Some clones are missing from TCRdb's copy, which holds only in-frame ones; the method was immunoSEQ multiplex PCR. The sample lists some 150,000 clones, approximately 52% occurring once. Germline V gene lookup returns CDR1 MNHNS and CDR2 SASEGT. V lost 2 bases and J 7 bases, leaving 11 bases between the germline ends. This CDR3 has 13 amino acids. Findings and limits, study-wide: Scalp clonality dropped significantly under tofacitinib, as did expanded CD8+ top-100 clones.

This TCR was recovered from a human donor with alopecia areata. This material consisted of CD4+ T cells sorted from blood, taken around week 55, from a patient treated with tofacitinib. The chain has TRBV6-1 and TRBJ1-2; a possible D gene is TRBD1 (6 bases). CDR3 amino acids: CASSERPGAGYTF. The CDR3 nucleotides are TGTGCCAGCAGTGAAAGGCCGGGGGCTGGCTACACCTTC.